The 16 T cell receptor beta chains presented below share a single source sample, sequenced in a study of neurological immune-mediated disorders. TCRdb reprocessed the 5' RACE reads via MiXCR and lists one record per CDR3 protein. The sample yields 35,000 to 50,000 distinct CDR3 sequences, 2.5% seen once. The sample consisted of PBMCs. These receptor sequences come from a man in his forties or fifties with multiple sclerosis.

In this sample, this clonotype turned up many times. The V gene is TRBV20-1, the J gene TRBJ1-2; D not resolved. The CDR3 loop spans 11 amino acids. Germline loops: CDR1 DFQATT, CDR2 SNEGSKA (reference sequence). V was cut by 3 bases and J by 6 bases, with 8 bases left in between. The CDR3 DNA sequence: TGCAGTGCTAGCTTACTCGATGGCTACACCTTC. Its protein is CSASLLDGYTF.

This clonotype was observed at least ten times. The V call is TRBV5-1, the J call TRBJ2-5, with 11 positions matching TRBD2. The V gene's germline CDR1 is SGHRS and CDR2 YFSETQ. There are 15 residues in the CDR3. Trimming took 2 bases from V and 4 from J; bases not matched to a gene: 4. CDR3 in amino acids: CASSFSGGARETQYF. CDR3 in DNA: TGCGCCAGCAGCTTTAGCGGGGGGGCCCGAGAGACCCAGTACTTC.

This clonotype was counted ten times or more. The gene calls are TRBV5-1 and TRBJ2-3, with D maybe TRBD1 (5 bases). The length of the CDR3 is 13 residues. Trimming shortened V by 4 bases and J by 0 bases, and 6 bases separated the two germline ends. From germline, CDR1 is SGHRS and CDR2 YFSETQ. The DNA of the CDR3 is TGCGCCAGCAGCGACAGTAGCACAGATACGCAGTATTTT. Translation: CASSDSSTDTQYF.

This clonotype was observed many times. J is TRBJ1-3 and V is TRBV7-8, with D possibly matching TRBD1 (5 bases). V was trimmed by 2 bases and J by 0 bases, leaving 14 bases between them. The CDR3 has 17 residues. Germline V gives CDR1 SGHVS, CDR2 FQNEAQ. The CDR3 here is CASSLRQGPSSGNTIYF. The CDR3 DNA reads as TGTGCCAGCAGCTTAAGGCAGGGACCGAGCTCTGGAAACACCATATATTTT.

Remarks on this clonotype: It may be a read error: a sequence one base away is much more abundant. The chain employs TRBV20-1 and TRBJ2-5; D unclear. Germline CDR1 and CDR2: DFQATT and SNEGSKA (reference sequence). The CDR3 is 13 amino acids. V was cut by 2 bases and J by 5 bases, with 12 bases left in between. The CDR3 region has the DNA TGCAGTGCTAGAAGGGCAACCCGGGAGACCCAGTACTTC. Its translation: CSARRATRETQYF.

This clonotype was seen many times. The chain uses TRBV6-4 and TRBJ2-2; D is ambiguous. Germline-derived CDR1 and CDR2 are MRHNA and SNTAGT. This CDR3 comprises 13 residues. With 4 bases removed from V and 8 bases from J, the gap between germline ends came to 11 bases. Here the CDR3 DNA reads TGTGCCAGCAGTGGAAACATAGAAGGGGAGCTGTTTTTT. Its protein is CASSGNIEGELFF.

This clonotype was observed a few times. Mismatch with germline at one junction end may stem from a read error. V and J are TRBV11-3 and TRBJ1-6; D may be TRBD1 (5 bases). CDR1 SGHNT and CDR2 YENEEA come from the germline V gene. This CDR3 is 14 amino acids long. CDR3 loop: CASSLSGTNSPLNF. The CDR3 nucleotides are TGTGCCAGCAGCTTATCGGGGACTAATTCACCCCTCAACTTT.

This clonotype was seen at least ten times. This chain links TRBV9 with TRBJ2-4, with D maybe TRBD1 (5 bases). Trimming left V 0 bases short and J 10 bases short, with 14 bases between. The CDR3 spans 14 residues. Germline CDR1 is SGDLS and CDR2 is YYNGEE. The CDR3 sequence is CASSVATTDGIQYF. The DNA of the CDR3 is TGTGCCAGCAGCGTAGCTACGACAGATGGGATTCAGTACTTC.

This clonotype has at least ten counts. This chain connects TRBV5-1 to TRBJ2-5, with 8 bases identical to TRBD1. CDR1 and CDR2 (germline): SGHRS, YFSETQ. The CDR3 has 15 amino acids. The V and J ends lost 4 bases and 5 bases, in that order; junction bases with no gene match: 10. The CDR3 spells CASSTAPGGEETQYF. Written as DNA, the CDR3 is TGCGCCAGCAGCACTGCTCCAGGGGGCGAGGAGACCCAGTACTTC.

The table lists this clonotype with many counts. The rearrangement links TRBV7-9 to TRBJ2-3; D perhaps matches TRBD1 (5 bases). CDR3 length: 13 residues. The germline V gene encodes CDR1 SEHNR and CDR2 FQNEAQ (reference sequence). Between the trimmed V and J ends, which lost 5 bases and 5 bases, there was a span of 11 bases. The CDR3 DNA reads TGTGCCAGCAGCACTCGTGGACAAGATACGCAGTATTTT. This codes for CASSTRGQDTQYF.

This clonotype was observed at least ten times. The chain recombines TRBV13 with TRBJ2-4, with no clear D. Germline lookup yields CDR1 PRHDT and CDR2 FYEKMQ (reference sequence). The V end lost 3 bases, the J end lost 5 bases, and 5 bases lay between the germline ends. The CDR3 consists of 12 residues. The CDR3 DNA reads TGTGCCAGCAGCTTGGAAGAAAACATTCAGTACTTC. This encodes CASSLEENIQYF. Using reference TRBV13 and TRBJ2-4 for the parts outside the CDR3, the full variable domain is AAGVIQSPRHLIKEKRETATLKCYPIPRHDTVYWYQQGPGQDPQFLISFYEKMQSDKGSIPDRFSAQQFSDYHSELNMSSLELGDSALYFCASSLEENIQYFGAGTRLSVL.

This clonotype occurred many times. The V gene is TRBV6-5, the J gene TRBJ1-2, with 10 positions matching TRBD1. V lost 6 bases, J lost 7 bases, and 8 bases stayed unmatched. This CDR3 is built from 14 residues. Germline CDR1 is MNHEY and CDR2 is SVGAGI. Here the CDR3 reads CASRETGGLSGYTF. The CDR3 nucleotides read TGTGCCAGCAGAGAGACAGGGGGCTTGTCTGGCTACACCTTC.

This clonotype was counted between two and nine times. Since the CDR3 does not end with the conserved phenylalanine or tryptophan, this likely comes from a read error. The chain is built from TRBV7-2 and TRBJ1-2; 7 bases align to TRBD1. Germline V gives CDR1 SGHTA, CDR2 FQGNSA. Unmatched junction bases numbered 11, after V lost 5 bases and J lost 8 bases. This CDR3 contains 14 residues. The CDR3 loop reads CASSARVQGYGYTN. The CDR3 nucleotides read TGTGCCAGCAGCGCAAGGGTACAGGGGTACGGCTACACCAAC.

In this sample, this clonotype turned up a few times. This clone may be a read error of a much larger clone one base away. The chain carries TRBV30 and TRBJ1-1; tentative D call: TRBD1 (5 bases). Germline-derived CDR1 and CDR2 are GTSNPN and SVGIG (reference sequence). This CDR3 has 15 residues. CDR3 residues: CAWSVPAPSGTEDFF. The CDR3 coding sequence is TGTGCCTGGAGTGTACCTGCTCCTTCTGGGACTGAAGATTTCTTT.

This clonotype was counted many times. The chain has TRBV20-1 and TRBJ2-1, with 11 nucleotides matching TRBD2. V shed 5 bases and J 9 bases; nucleotides not matched to a gene: 12. Germline V gene data show CDR1 as DFQATT and CDR2 as SNEGSKA (reference sequence). This CDR3 is 15 amino acids long. CDR3 region: CSAVNSGGGIGEQFF. Written as DNA, the CDR3 is TGCAGTGCTGTTAATAGCGGGGGGGGGATCGGTGAGCAGTTCTTC.

This clonotype was recorded many times. The chain uses TRBV9 and TRBJ2-3; 8 bases map to TRBD2. Germline V CDR1 and CDR2: SGDLS, YYNGEE. The CDR3 length is 18 residues. Trimming took 0 bases from V and 5 from J; bases not matched to a gene: 14. The CDR3 coding sequence is TGTGCCAGCAGCGTAGCCCCTCCGGGGGGGCCCGGCGGAGATACGCAGTATTTT. Translated, it gives CASSVAPPGGPGGDTQYF.